The 29 T cell receptor beta chains given below trace back to one sample, sequenced in a study of T cells in Graves' hyperthyroidism and ophthalmopathy. Amplified regions were TCR beta CDR3 sequences from RNA transcripts. The TCR CDR3 first-round RT-PCR relied on the HTBI primer set. In TCRdb, the multiplex PCR reads were re-called with MiXCR into one record per CDR3 protein. The sample shows hundreds of thousands of distinct CDR3 sequences, 16% of them seen only once. Sequenced material: blood. The origin of the receptors is a woman aged 18-29 years with Graves' hyperthyroidism.

The J gene is TRBJ2-3, the V gene TRBV7-8, with D perhaps matching TRBD1 or TRBD2 (5 bases each). Germline loops: CDR1 SGHVS, CDR2 FQNEAQ. The CDR3 sequence is 16 residues long. V gave up 5 bases and J gave up 0 bases, with 15 bases separating them. The CDR3 region is CASSVGPHSSTDTQYF. For the CDR3, the DNA is TGTGCCAGCAGCGTGGGACCGCATTCTAGCACAGATACGCAGTATTTT. The complete variable domain, with remaining parts taken from reference TRBV7-8 and TRBJ2-3, reads GAGVSQSPRYKVAKRGQDVALRCDPISGHVSLFWYQQALGQGPEFLTYFQNEAQLDKSGLPSDRFFAERPEGSVSTLKIQRTQQEDSAVYLCASSVGPHSSTDTQYFGPGTRLTVL.

This chain links TRBV6-2 or TRBV6-3 with TRBJ1-3, with unresolved D. This CDR3 is 18 amino acids long. The V gene lost 2 bases and the J gene lost 0 bases, with 17 bases spanning the gap. Germline-derived CDR1 and CDR2 are MNHEY and SVGEGT. Here the CDR3 DNA reads TGTGCCAGCAGTTACAGACCAAAGACTTCATCCTCTGGAAACACCATATATTTT. This encodes CASSYRPKTSSSGNTIYF.

This clonotype was counted between two and nine times. The junction departs from the called germline gene at one end, perhaps through a read error. V is TRBV20-1 and J is TRBJ2-1; 9 bases match TRBD1. Per germline, CDR1 DFQATT and CDR2 SNEGSKA (reference sequence). CDR3 length: 14 residues. The CDR3 spells CSARGTGFYDEQFF. DNA for the CDR3: TGCAGTGCTAGGGGGACAGGGTTCTACGATGAGCAGTTCTTC.

The V gene is TRBV4-2, the J gene TRBJ2-3; 7 positions agree with TRBD2. The V and J ends lost 0 bases and 1 base, in that order; junction bases with no gene match: 10. This CDR3 is built from 18 residues. Germline CDR1 LGHNA, CDR2 YNFKEQ. The CDR3 bases are TGTGCCAGCAGCCAAGATCCAGGGACTAACGCCGGCACAGATACGCAGTATTTT. Amino acids: CASSQDPGTNAGTDTQYF.

This clonotype has a handful of counts. This chain connects TRBV11-3 to TRBJ2-3; 7 nucleotides agree with TRBD2. Trimming at V came to 5 bases and at J to 2 bases, leaving 10 bases not matched to a gene. This CDR3 comprises 16 residues. Per germline, CDR1 SGHNT and CDR2 YENEEA. The chain's CDR3 is CASSPRERGYTDTQYF. In nucleotides, the CDR3 is TGTGCCAGCAGCCCTAGAGAGCGGGGTTACACAGATACGCAGTATTTT.

This clonotype was picked up many times. The rearrangement joins TRBV6-2 or TRBV6-3 to TRBJ1-1; D not resolved. Germline V gene sequence: CDR1 MNHEY, CDR2 SVGEGT. V lost 2 bases and J 0 bases, leaving 1 base between the germline ends. The CDR3 length is 12 residues. CDR3 amino acids: CASSYLNTEAFF. For the CDR3, the DNA is TGTGCCAGCAGTTACCTGAACACTGAAGCTTTCTTT.

This clonotype came up many times. The genes are TRBV30 and TRBJ1-2, with D hard to call. Between the trimmed V and J ends, which lost 0 bases and 3 bases, there was a span of 11 bases. The CDR3 has 14 residues. CDR1 is GTSNPN and CDR2 is SVGIG in the germline V gene (reference sequence). In nucleotides, the CDR3 is TGTGCCTGGAGTGTAGAGGCCGGGCACTATGGCTACACCTTC. Residues: CAWSVEAGHYGYTF.

This clonotype was detected many times. The chain uses TRBV2 and TRBJ2-5; no reliable D call. CDR3 length: 13 residues. V was clipped by 5 bases and J by 4 bases, with 11 bases between them. CDR1 is SNHLY and CDR2 is FYNNEI in the germline V gene. CDR3 residues: CASSPSGRETQYF. CDR3 DNA sequence: TGTGCCAGCAGTCCATCAGGCCGAGAGACCCAGTACTTC.

This clonotype was counted a few times. The V and J genes are TRBV2 and TRBJ2-3, with 13 bases aligning to TRBD2. CDR3 length equals 17 residues. Germline CDR1 SNHLY, CDR2 FYNNEI. V trimming: 6 bases; J trimming: 2 bases; junction bases outside the gene matches: 8. CDR3 in DNA: TGTGCCAGCAGGAAACTAGCGGGAGGGCCCACCACAGATACGCAGTATTTT. The encoded protein is CASRKLAGGPTTDTQYF.

Worth noting for this clonotype: It may be a read error: a sequence one base away is much more abundant. This rearrangement joins TRBV20-1 to TRBJ2-7; the match to TRBD1 covers 9 bases. Germline CDR1 reads DFQATT; CDR2 reads SNEGSKA (reference sequence). The CDR3 extends over 13 amino acids. CDR3 protein: CRATGTGIYEQYF. For the CDR3, the DNA is TGCAGAGCCACCGGGACAGGGATCTACGAGCAGTACTTC.

The rearrangement links TRBV12-3 or TRBV12-4 to TRBJ2-3, with 9 bases matching TRBD1. The CDR3 runs to 15 residues. V was clipped by 1 base and J by 2 bases; unmatched bases: 1. The DNA for the CDR3 is TGTGCCAGCAGTTTAGGGACAGGGGACACAGATACGCAGTATTTT. The encoded protein is CASSLGTGDTDTQYF.

This clonotype occurred many times. The chain recombines TRBV28 with TRBJ1-1; D unclear. Germline V gene data show CDR1 as MDHEN and CDR2 as SYDVKM. The V end was cut by 5 bases, the J end by 0 bases, with 10 bases between. The CDR3 runs 14 residues. DNA for the CDR3: TGTGCCAGCAGTCCCGGAGCTATGAACACTGAAGCTTTCTTT. It encodes CASSPGAMNTEAFF.

V and J are TRBV6-1 and TRBJ1-4; D not resolved. This CDR3 has 16 residues. The V end lost 3 bases, the J end lost 0 bases, and 11 bases lay between the germline ends. The germline V gene encodes CDR1 MNHNS and CDR2 SASEGT. The CDR3 coding sequence is TGTGCCAGCAGTGATTGGCGGGCCCCAACTAATGAAAAACTGTTTTTT. The encoded protein is CASSDWRAPTNEKLFF.

The chain couples TRBV11-3 to TRBJ2-1; TRBD2 matches 8 bases. Looked up from germline, CDR1 is SGHNT and CDR2 is YENEEA. This CDR3 is 18 amino acids long. J lost 0 bases, V lost 1 base, and 8 bases had no gene match. CDR3 protein: CASSLARTGGPSYNEQFF. The CDR3 nucleotides are TGTGCCAGCAGCTTAGCGAGGACGGGAGGGCCCTCCTACAATGAGCAGTTCTTC.

This clonotype was found many times. The chain recombines TRBV7-3 with TRBJ2-3; no clear D gene. The CDR3 consists of 14 residues. With 5 bases removed from V and 10 bases from J, the gap between germline ends came to 19 bases. Germline V gives CDR1 SGHTA, CDR2 FQGTGA. The CDR3 DNA reads as TGTGCCAGCAGCCCGGCGGTAGCTGGCGTCCCGCAGTATTTT. Residues: CASSPAVAGVPQYF. Full variable domain (rest looked up from reference TRBV7-3 and TRBJ2-3): GAGVSQTPSNKVTEKGKYVELRCDPISGHTALYWYRQSLGQGPEFLIYFQGTGAADDSGLPNDRFFAVRPEGSVSTLKIQRTERGDSAVYLCASSPAVAGVPQYFGPGTRLTVL.

This clonotype showed up many times. The chain combines TRBV20-1 with TRBJ1-5, with 11 bases identical to TRBD1. V was clipped by 0 bases and J by 2 bases; unmatched bases: 3. The CDR3 contains 16 residues. Germline V gene lookup returns CDR1 DFQATT and CDR2 SNEGSKA (reference sequence). CDR3 amino acids: CSARDRTGGRNQPQHF. The CDR3 bases are TGCAGTGCTAGAGATAGGACAGGGGGCCGCAATCAGCCCCAGCATTTT.

At least ten counts were recorded for this clonotype. The chain has TRBV12-3 or TRBV12-4 and TRBJ2-3; D possibly corresponds to TRBD2 (6 bases). Trimming removed 5 bases at V and 0 bases at J, with 27 bases between. The CDR3 consists of 20 residues. CDR3: CASSGPNLSGLLTSTDTQYF. In nucleotides, the CDR3 is TGTGCCAGCAGTGGCCCCAACCTTAGCGGTTTACTTACTAGCACAGATACGCAGTATTTT.

This clonotype has only a few counts. The chain uses TRBV6-2 or TRBV6-3 and TRBJ2-1; the D gene is possibly TRBD2 (7 bases). CDR3 length equals 16 residues. Germline assignment: CDR1 MNHEY and CDR2 SVGEGT. The ends were cut back, 1 base at V and 7 bases at J, with 17 bases in the middle. CDR3 sequence (DNA): TGTGCCAGCAGTTACTTTGGGGGGGCCTCTGGAAATGAGCAGTTCTTC. Protein: CASSYFGGASGNEQFF.

This clonotype was seen many times. This chain joins TRBV6-1 and TRBJ2-1; D not resolved. This CDR3 is 13 amino acids long. Trimming left V 4 bases short and J 1 base short, with 5 bases between. Per the germline V gene, CDR1 is MNHNS and CDR2 is SASEGT. CDR3 bases: TGTGCCAGCAGTGGATATTCCTACAATGAGCAGTTCTTC. Translating gives CASSGYSYNEQFF.

Concerning this clonotype itself: A read error may explain this, as a much larger clone is one base away. The chain carries TRBV6-1 and TRBJ2-7; TRBD1 matches 10 bases. The germline V gene encodes CDR1 MNHNS and CDR2 SASEGT. J lost 6 bases, V lost 6 bases, and 11 bases had no gene match. This CDR3 region has 15 residues. In nucleotides, the CDR3 is TGTGCCAGCAGCTTGGCCGGGACAGGGGTTGGCGAGCAGTACTTC. This sequence encodes CASSLAGTGVGEQYF.

This clonotype has a count of ten or more. The chain carries TRBV27 and TRBJ1-6, with TRBD1 matching 10 bases. V shed 4 bases, J shed 5 bases, and the junction held 14 bases outside the gene matches. Germline loops: CDR1 MNHEY, CDR2 SMNVEV (reference sequence). This CDR3 region has 19 residues. The CDR3 loop is CASSSLIGTGVSHNSPLHF. The CDR3 DNA follows: TGTGCCAGCAGTTCCTTAATCGGGACAGGGGTTTCCCATAATTCACCCCTCCACTTT.

This clonotype was detected many times. As DNA, the CDR3 is TGTGCCAGCAGCCACGGGACTGTCCAAGAGACCCAGTACTTC. It is translated as CASSHGTVQETQYF. The V call is TRBV7-8, the J call TRBJ2-5, with D maybe TRBD2 (6 bases). Germline loops: CDR1 SGHVS, CDR2 FQNEAQ. The CDR3 extends over 14 amino acids. V was pared by 5 bases and J by 1 base, with 11 bases between.

This rearrangement joins TRBV4-1 to TRBJ1-2; D perhaps matches TRBD1 (6 bases). V lost 1 base, J lost 7 bases, and 10 bases lay in between. Germline CDR1 MGHRA, CDR2 YSYEKL. This CDR3 region has 13 residues. The CDR3 here is CASSQVRGFGYTF. The DNA of the CDR3 is TGCGCCAGCAGCCAAGTGAGGGGGTTTGGCTACACCTTC.

This clonotype came up many times. The CDR3 nucleotides read TGCGCCAGCAGCTTGGATGGTTTGGCCAGGGGGCACACCATATATTTT. The encoded protein is CASSLDGLARGHTIYF. The gene calls are TRBV5-1 and TRBJ1-3; 8 nucleotides align to TRBD1. CDR1 and CDR2 from the germline V gene are SGHRS and YFSETQ. After removal of 0 bases from V and 8 bases from J, the junction contained 10 bases not matched to a gene. The CDR3 sequence is 16 residues long.

This chain connects TRBV9 to TRBJ2-2; D remains ambiguous. Between the trimmed V and J ends, which lost 0 bases and 8 bases, there was a span of 11 bases. The CDR3 sequence is 14 residues long. Germline V gene sequence: CDR1 SGDLS, CDR2 YYNGEE. The CDR3 DNA reads TGTGCCAGCAGCGTAGAGCCTCGAGTGGGGGAGCTGTTTTTT. It codes for CASSVEPRVGELFF.

The chain is built from TRBV5-6 and TRBJ2-7, with 8 bases identical to TRBD1. V was clipped by 0 bases and J by 9 bases; unmatched bases: 11. This CDR3 comprises 15 residues. CDR1 is SGHDT and CDR2 is YYEEEE in the germline V gene. CDR3 nucleotide sequence: TGTGCCAGCAGCTTGGCCGGGGGACAGGCCAGGGGGCAGTACTTC. Amino acid sequence: CASSLAGGQARGQYF.

In regard to this clonotype: A much larger clone lies a single base off, so this may be a read error. The conserved closing phenylalanine or tryptophan is absent in this CDR3, likely reflecting a read error. The rearrangement joins TRBV13 to TRBJ2-5; D gene unclear. The germline CDR1 and CDR2 sequences are PRHDT and FYEKMQ (reference sequence). V lost 8 bases and J 4 bases, leaving 14 bases between the germline ends. The CDR3 totals 13 residues. The CDR3 DNA reads as TGTGCCAGCGCCCCCAACGCTGGAGAGACCCAGTACTCC. This sequence encodes CASAPNAGETQYS.

This clonotype was found many times. V gene TRBV20-1 combines with J gene TRBJ1-5; a weak D match, TRBD1 (5 bases). From germline, CDR1 is DFQATT and CDR2 SNEGSKA (reference sequence). V dropped 3 bases and J dropped 3 bases, with 9 bases sitting between them. CDR3 length: 13 residues. The CDR3 protein is CSARTGVNQPQHF. The CDR3 DNA reads TGCAGTGCTAGGACGGGGGTCAATCAGCCCCAGCATTTT.

This clonotype showed up just a few times. This chain links TRBV2 with TRBJ2-2; D unclear. The CDR3 has 15 residues. Germline values: CDR1 SNHLY, CDR2 FYNNEI. V dropped 7 bases and J dropped 1 base, with 13 bases sitting between them. The CDR3 DNA sequence: TGTGCCAGCACCCAGCAGACACTGAACACCGGGGAGCTGTTTTTT. Encoded protein: CASTQQTLNTGELFF.